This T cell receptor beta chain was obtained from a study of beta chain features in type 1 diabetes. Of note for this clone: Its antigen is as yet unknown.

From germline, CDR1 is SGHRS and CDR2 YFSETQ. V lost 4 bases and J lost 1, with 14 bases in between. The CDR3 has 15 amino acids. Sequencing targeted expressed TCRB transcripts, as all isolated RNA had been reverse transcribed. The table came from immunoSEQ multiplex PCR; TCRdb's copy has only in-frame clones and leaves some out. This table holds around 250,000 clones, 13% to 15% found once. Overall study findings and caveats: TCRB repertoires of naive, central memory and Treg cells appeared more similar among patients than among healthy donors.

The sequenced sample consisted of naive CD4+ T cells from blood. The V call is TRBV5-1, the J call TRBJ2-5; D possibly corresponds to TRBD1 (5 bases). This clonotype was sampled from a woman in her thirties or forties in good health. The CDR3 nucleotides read TGCGCCAGCAGCGCCCTAAGCAGGGTCCAAGAGACCCAGTACTTC. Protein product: CASSALSRVQETQYF.